This T cell receptor beta chain comes out of a study of cytomegalovirus exposure and HLA in healthy donors. The PCR had 60 Vbeta and 13 Jbeta primers. Using immunoSEQ multiplex PCR, the repertoire was profiled, and TCRdb retains in-frame clones only, with some absent. The sample holds around 130,000 clones, 82% seen once. The clonotype originates from a boy between 10 and 17 years old in good health and CMV-seronegative. Sequencing was performed on PBMCs.

The CDR3 nucleotides read TGTGCCAGCAGCCCAGGGCGACTGAACACTGAAGCTTTCTTT. Protein product: CASSPGRLNTEAFF. This chain connects TRBV6-4 to TRBJ1-1; possible D gene TRBD1, 5 bases. CDR3 length: 14 residues. V dropped 6 bases and J dropped 0 bases, with 11 bases sitting between them. The germline gives CDR1 MRHNA, CDR2 SNTAGT.